The following is a T cell receptor (beta chain) sequence with its context. What it binds is unknown. Germline V CDR1 and CDR2: SNHLY, FYNNEI. V lost 7 bases and J lost 14, with 20 bases in between. This CDR3 is built from 12 residues. The PCR contained 60 Vbeta and 13 Jbeta primers. Repertoires were generated with immunoSEQ multiplex PCR, while TCRdb's copy carries only in-frame clones and drops some. The repertoire holds 70,000 to 85,000 clones, with roughly 70% as singletons. The source of the sample is a study of cytomegalovirus exposure and HLA in healthy donors. Notes on the study in general: Other equally common chains were less clonally expanded than HLA-associated TCR beta chains, a later analysis showed. It was about 150 TCR beta chains that were listed as cytomegalovirus-associated. It was confirmed in vitro that three of the CMV-associated chains were specific for CMV antigens. After further analysis at a later stage, 17,000 or so TCR beta sequences were associated with HLA alleles at 0.05 false discovery rate.

Sequencing input: PBMCs. This receptor was obtained from a man between 40 and 49 years old in good health and CMV-seropositive. The genes are TRBV2 and TRBJ1-2; D may be TRBD1 (6 bases). The CDR3 here is CASTDWTEARTF. The CDR3 DNA sequence: TGTGCCAGCACCGACTGGACAGAAGCTAGGACCTTC.